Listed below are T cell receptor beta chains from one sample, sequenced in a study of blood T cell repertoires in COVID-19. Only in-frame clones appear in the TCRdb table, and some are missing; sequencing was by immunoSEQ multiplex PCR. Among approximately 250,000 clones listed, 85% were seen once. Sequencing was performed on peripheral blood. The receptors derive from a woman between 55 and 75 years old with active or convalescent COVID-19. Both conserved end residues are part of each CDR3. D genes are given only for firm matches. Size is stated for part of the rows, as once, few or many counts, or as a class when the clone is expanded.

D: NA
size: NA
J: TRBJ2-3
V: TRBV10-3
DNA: TGTGCCATCAGGGGCGCTCAAAGTGGGGCCTCCGATACGCAGTATTTT
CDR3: CAIRGAQSGASDTQYF

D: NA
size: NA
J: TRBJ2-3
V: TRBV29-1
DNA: TGCAGCGTTGGTCAGGGCACAGATACGCAGTATTTT
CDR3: CSVGQGTDTQYF

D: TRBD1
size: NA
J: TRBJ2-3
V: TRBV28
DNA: TGTGCCAGCAGCATGGACAGGGGAGATACGCAGTATTTT
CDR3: CASSMDRGDTQYF

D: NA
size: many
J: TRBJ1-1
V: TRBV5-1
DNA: TGCGCCAGCAGCTTAAACGGTGGAGCCACTGAAGCTTTCTTT
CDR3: CASSLNGGATEAFF

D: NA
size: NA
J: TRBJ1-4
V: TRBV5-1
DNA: TGCGCCAGCAGCTCCGACAGAAATGAAAAACTGTTTTTT
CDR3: CASSSDRNEKLFF

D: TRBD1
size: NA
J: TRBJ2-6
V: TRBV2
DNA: TGTGCCAGCATCCCGGGACAGGGGGCGCCAGGGGCCAACGTCCTGACTTTC
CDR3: CASIPGQGAPGANVLTF

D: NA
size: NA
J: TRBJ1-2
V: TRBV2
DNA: TGTGCCAGCAGTTGGGGGGGCAGTGGCTATGGCTACACCTTC
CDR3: CASSWGGSGYGYTF

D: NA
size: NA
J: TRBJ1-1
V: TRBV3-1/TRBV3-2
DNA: TGTGCCAGCAGCCCGGACGGGGGGCGAACTGAAGCTTTCTTT
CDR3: CASSPDGGRTEAFF

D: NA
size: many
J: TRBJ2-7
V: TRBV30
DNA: TGTGCCTGGGTTCGGGAGCGGCCCTACGAGCAGTACTTC
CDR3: CAWVRERPYEQYF

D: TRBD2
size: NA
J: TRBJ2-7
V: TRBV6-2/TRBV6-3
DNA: TGTGCCAGCAGTTACTTAGGCGGGAGCTACGAGCAGTACTTC
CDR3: CASSYLGGSYEQYF

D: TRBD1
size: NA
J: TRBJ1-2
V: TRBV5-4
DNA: TGTGCCAGCAGCTTACAGGGGACCCAGAACTATGGCTACACCTTC
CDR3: CASSLQGTQNYGYTF

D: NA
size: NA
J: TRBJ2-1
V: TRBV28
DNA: TGTGCCAGCAGCTTCCATTGGGCCGGGGGTGAGCAGTTCTTC
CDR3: CASSFHWAGGEQFF

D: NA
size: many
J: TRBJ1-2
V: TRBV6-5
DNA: TGTGCCAGCACTCGGACGGAGGGATATGGCTACACCTTC
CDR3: CASTRTEGYGYTF

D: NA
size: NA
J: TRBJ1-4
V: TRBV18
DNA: TGTGCCAGCTCACCCTTCGAGGATAATGAAAAACTGTTTTTT
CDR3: CASSPFEDNEKLFF

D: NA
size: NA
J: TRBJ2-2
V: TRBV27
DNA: TGTGCCAGCAGTCTTATGAGGGGGGGTACCGGGGAGCTGTTTTTT
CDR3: CASSLMRGGTGELFF

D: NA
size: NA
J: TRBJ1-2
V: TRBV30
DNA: TGTGCCTGGAGTGTACAGCTTAACTATGGCTACACCTTC
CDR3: CAWSVQLNYGYTF

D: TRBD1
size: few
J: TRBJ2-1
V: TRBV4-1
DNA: TGCGCCAGCAGCCCCCAAGGGACAGGGCAATCAATCGAAAATGAGCAGTTCTTC
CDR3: CASSPQGTGQSIENEQFF

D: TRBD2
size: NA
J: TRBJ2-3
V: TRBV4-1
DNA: TGCGCCAGCAGCCCCCTAGCGGGGGAGTGGGATACGCAGTATTTT
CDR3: CASSPLAGEWDTQYF

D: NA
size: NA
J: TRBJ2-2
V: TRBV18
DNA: TGTGCCAGCTCACCCTACGCCCCCGGAGTCGGCACCGGGGAGCTGTTTTTT
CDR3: CASSPYAPGVGTGELFF

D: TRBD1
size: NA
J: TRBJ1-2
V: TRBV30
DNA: TGTGCCGGAGAGACAGGGGGCGGAGGTGGCTACACCTTC
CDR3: CAGETGGGGGYTF

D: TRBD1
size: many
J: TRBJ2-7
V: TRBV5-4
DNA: TGTGCCAGCAGCCCCGGACAGGGGAGCTCCTACGAGCAGTACTTC
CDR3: CASSPGQGSSYEQYF

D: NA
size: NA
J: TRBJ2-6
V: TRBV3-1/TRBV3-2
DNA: TGTGCCAGCAGCCAATATTCTCCGGGGAGCGGGGCCAACGTCCTGACTTTC
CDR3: CASSQYSPGSGANVLTF

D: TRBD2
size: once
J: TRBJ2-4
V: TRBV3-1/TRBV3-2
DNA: TGTGCCAGCAGCCAAGGTGTAGCGGGGGGGAAAAACATTCAGTACTTC
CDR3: CASSQGVAGGKNIQYF

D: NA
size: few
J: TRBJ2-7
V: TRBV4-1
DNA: TGCGCCAGCAGCCAGGCAAATCGGGACACAACCTACGAGCAGTACTTC
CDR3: CASSQANRDTTYEQYF

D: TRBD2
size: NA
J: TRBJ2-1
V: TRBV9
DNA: TGTGCCAGCAGCAAACGGACTAGCGGGAGGTCGGGTTACAATGAGCAGTTCTTC
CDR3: CASSKRTSGRSGYNEQFF

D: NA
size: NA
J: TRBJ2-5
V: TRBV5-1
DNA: TGCGCCAGCAGCTTGGAACAGATACAAGAGACCCAGTACTTC
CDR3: CASSLEQIQETQYF

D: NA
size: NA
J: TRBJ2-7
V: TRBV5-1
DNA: TGCGCCAGCAGACTGGCCCAGCGGACGTATTACGAGCAGTACTTC
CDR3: CASRLAQRTYYEQYF

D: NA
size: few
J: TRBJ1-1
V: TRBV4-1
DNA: TGCGCCAGCAGCAGCCCCACTACAGGGTTCGAGACTTCTTTCTTT
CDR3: CASSSPTTGFETSFF

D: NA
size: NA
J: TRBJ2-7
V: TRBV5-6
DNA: TGTGCCAGCACCCTGGGTAGGGGGTGGGAGCAGTACTTC
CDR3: CASTLGRGWEQYF

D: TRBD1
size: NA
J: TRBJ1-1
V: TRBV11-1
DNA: TGTGCCAGCAGCTATGGACAGGGGCGAGCTTTCTTT
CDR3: CASSYGQGRAFF

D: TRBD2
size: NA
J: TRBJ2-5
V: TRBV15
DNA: TGTGCCACCAGCGCCCGATTGGGGACTAGCGGGGGGGCAGTCCAAGAGACCCAGTACTTC
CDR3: CATSARLGTSGGAVQETQYF

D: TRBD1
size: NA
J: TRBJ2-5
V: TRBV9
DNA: TGTGCCAGTTACCGGGACAGGGCCGTCCAAGAGACCCAGTACTTC
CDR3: CASYRDRAVQETQYF

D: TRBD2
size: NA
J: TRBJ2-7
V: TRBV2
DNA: TGTGCCAGCAGCGTACTAGCGGGATGGGACGAGCAGTACTTC
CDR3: CASSVLAGWDEQYF

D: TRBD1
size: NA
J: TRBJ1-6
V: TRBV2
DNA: TGTGCCAGCATCCGAGACAGGGGGCTGGATAATTCACCCCTCCACTTT
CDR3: CASIRDRGLDNSPLHF

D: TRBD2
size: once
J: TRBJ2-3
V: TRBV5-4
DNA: TGTGCCAGCAGCTTGCGAATAGCGGGAGGCAGCACAGATACGCAGTATTTT
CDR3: CASSLRIAGGSTDTQYF

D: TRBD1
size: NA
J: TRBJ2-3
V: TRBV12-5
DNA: TGTGCTAGTGGTTATGGACAGGGGGCCACAGATACGCAGTATTTT
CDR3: CASGYGQGATDTQYF

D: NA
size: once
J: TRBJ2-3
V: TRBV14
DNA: TGTGCCAGCAGCCCGACTAGGGCCCCCACAGATACGCAGTATTTT
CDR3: CASSPTRAPTDTQYF

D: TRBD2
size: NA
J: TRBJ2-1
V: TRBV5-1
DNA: TGCGCCAGCAGCTTGGGGGACTACTCCTACAATGAGCAGTTCTTC
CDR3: CASSLGDYSYNEQFF

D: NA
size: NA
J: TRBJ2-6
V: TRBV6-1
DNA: TGTGCCAGCAGTGAAAGGAGGGCGGGCGCTGGGGCCAACGTCCTGACTTTC
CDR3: CASSERRAGAGANVLTF

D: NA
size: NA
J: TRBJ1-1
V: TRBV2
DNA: TGTGCCAGCAGACAGATTCTCACTGAAGCTTTCTTT
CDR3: CASRQILTEAFF

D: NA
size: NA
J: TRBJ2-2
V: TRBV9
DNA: TGTGCCAGCAGCGTCACTAGCTCGAACACCGGGGAGCTGTTTTTT
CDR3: CASSVTSSNTGELFF

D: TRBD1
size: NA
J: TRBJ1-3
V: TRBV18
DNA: TGTGCCAGCTCCCCAACAGGACAGGGATCTGGAAACACCATATATTTT
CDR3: CASSPTGQGSGNTIYF

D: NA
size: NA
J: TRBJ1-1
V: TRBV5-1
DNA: TGCGCCAGCAGCACGGTAGGCGGTCGTGAAGCTTTCTTT
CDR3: CASSTVGGREAFF